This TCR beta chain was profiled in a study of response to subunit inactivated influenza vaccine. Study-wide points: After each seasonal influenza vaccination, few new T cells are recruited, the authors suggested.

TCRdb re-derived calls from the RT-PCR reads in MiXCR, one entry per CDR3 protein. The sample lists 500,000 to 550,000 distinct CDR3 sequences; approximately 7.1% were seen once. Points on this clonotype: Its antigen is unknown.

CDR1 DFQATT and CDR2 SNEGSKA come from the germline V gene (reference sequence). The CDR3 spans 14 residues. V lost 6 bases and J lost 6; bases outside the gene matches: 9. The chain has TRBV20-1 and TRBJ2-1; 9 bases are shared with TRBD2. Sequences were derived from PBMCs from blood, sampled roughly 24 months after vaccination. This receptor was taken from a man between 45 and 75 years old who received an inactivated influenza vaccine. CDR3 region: CSAVLAGPLNEQFF. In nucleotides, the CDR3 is TGCAGTGCCGTACTAGCGGGCCCTCTCAATGAGCAGTTCTTC.